The 21 T cell receptor beta chains below were found in one sample sequenced in a study of control samples from healthy donors and cancer patients. Measured with immunoSEQ multiplex PCR; TCRdb has only the in-frame clones, and not every one. The table records around 92,000 clones, roughly 86% of them present only once. Sequencing was done on a sample of blood. All receptors derive from a man in his sixties in good health.

V gene TRBV4-2 combines with J gene TRBJ2-1; the match to TRBD2 covers 11 bases. This CDR3 has 21 amino acids. V dropped 3 bases and J dropped 2; count of bases not matched to a gene: 18. Germline values: CDR1 LGHNA, CDR2 YNFKEQ. CDR3 sequence reads: CASSQPSPGLADEVPYNEQFF. CDR3 sequence (DNA): TGTGCCAGCAGCCAGCCTTCCCCGGGACTAGCGGATGAGGTCCCCTACAATGAGCAGTTCTTC.

This rearrangement joins TRBV6-5 to TRBJ1-6; D is undetermined. This CDR3 region has 13 residues. The germline gives CDR1 MNHEY, CDR2 SVGAGI. V lost 5 bases, J lost 9 bases, and 11 bases lay in between. The CDR3 loop is CASSQYSRSPLHF. CDR3 nucleotide sequence: TGTGCCAGCAGTCAATACTCCCGTTCACCCCTCCACTTT.

The chain couples TRBV6-5 to TRBJ1-5; D unclear. Trimming cost V 6 bases and J 0 bases, with 6 bases left between them. Per germline, CDR1 MNHEY and CDR2 SVGAGI. The CDR3 length is 13 residues. CDR3 sequence (DNA): TGTGCCAGCAGGCCCTCTAGCAATCAGCCCCAGCATTTT. As protein: CASRPSSNQPQHF.

Here the CDR3 DNA reads TGTGCCAGCAGTCAAGGGGGAGCCTCTGGAAACACCATATATTTT. This codes for CASSQGGASGNTIYF. This chain joins TRBV9 and TRBJ1-3; perhaps TRBD1 as D (6 bases). Trimming took 5 bases from V and 0 from J, leaving 12 bases between them. The CDR3 has 15 residues. The germline V gene has CDR1 SGDLS and CDR2 YYNGEE.

The gene calls are TRBV5-1 and TRBJ2-5, with D perhaps TRBD1 (6 bases). Germline CDR1 is SGHRS and CDR2 is YFSETQ. The CDR3 is made up of 15 amino acids. V lost 4 bases, J lost 2 bases, and 15 bases lay in between. The DNA of the CDR3 is TGCGCCAGCAGCAAGGGGGACCTGGGGCAAGAGACCCAGTACTTC. Translating it yields CASSKGDLGQETQYF.

This rearrangement joins TRBV10-3 to TRBJ2-1; the match to TRBD2 covers 15 bases. Germline CDR1 is ENHRY and CDR2 is SYGVKD. Unmatched junction bases numbered 12, after V lost 4 bases and J lost 8 bases. This CDR3 region has 18 residues. The CDR3 loop is CAISARGRTSGRVDEQFF. CDR3 in DNA: TGTGCCATCAGTGCCAGGGGTCGGACTAGCGGGAGGGTAGATGAGCAGTTCTTC.

This chain uses TRBV19 with TRBJ2-7; TRBD2 aligns across 12 bases. This CDR3 region has 15 residues. CDR1 and CDR2 (germline): LNHDA, SQIVND (reference sequence). Trimming took 0 bases from V and 6 from J; bases not matched to a gene: 3. The CDR3 sequence is CASSIEGLAGSEQYF. DNA for the CDR3: TGTGCCAGTAGTATAGAAGGACTAGCGGGAAGCGAGCAGTACTTC.

The chain employs TRBV7-9 and TRBJ1-1; 8 bases map to TRBD1. The CDR3 runs to 16 residues. V lost 5 bases, J lost 1 base, and 9 bases stayed unmatched. CDR1 and CDR2 (germline): SEHNR, FQNEAQ (reference sequence). As DNA, the CDR3 is TGTGCCAGCAGCCCCCGGACAGGGCGTGAGAACACTGAAGCTTTCTTT. This translates into CASSPRTGRENTEAFF.

The rearrangement joins TRBV21-1 to TRBJ1-2. TRBV21-1 is recorded as a pseudogene. The CDR3 contains 12 residues. The CDR3 sequence is CASSQDLYGYTF. For the CDR3, the DNA is TGTGCCAGCAGCCAGGACCTCTATGGCTACACCTTC.

For the CDR3, the DNA is TGCGCCAGCAGCCACTTTAGCGGGACCACAGATACGCAGTATTTT. Translation gives CASSHFSGTTDTQYF. The chain links TRBV5-1 to TRBJ2-3, with TRBD2 matching over 8 bases. Per germline, CDR1 SGHRS and CDR2 YFSETQ. Trimming removed 4 bases from V and 2 bases from J; junction bases left unmatched: 6. This CDR3 is built from 15 residues.

This rearrangement joins TRBV5-1 to TRBJ1-1; possible D gene TRBD1, 6 bases. Germline lookup yields CDR1 SGHRS and CDR2 YFSETQ. This CDR3 has 13 residues. V was clipped by 0 bases and J by 5 bases, with 8 bases between them. The CDR3, as DNA: TGCGCCAGCAGCTTGGACAGGGCAACTGAAGCTTTCTTT. Amino acids: CASSLDRATEAFF.

This clone has more than one count but fewer than ten. The rearrangement links TRBV15 to TRBJ1-5, with unresolved D. Trimming left V 3 bases short and J 2 bases short, with 8 bases between. Germline-derived CDR1 and CDR2 are LNHNV and YYDKDF (reference sequence). The CDR3 extends over 14 amino acids. The chain's CDR3 is CATSRDLGNQPQHF. In DNA form, the CDR3 reads TGTGCCACCAGCAGGGATCTAGGCAATCAGCCCCAGCATTTT.

V usage is TRBV6-5 and J usage is TRBJ1-1; D unclear. V gave up 2 bases and J gave up 1 base, with 8 bases separating them. There are 14 residues in the CDR3. Germline V CDR1 and CDR2: MNHEY, SVGAGI. This CDR3 reads CASSYREPNTEAFF. CDR3 nucleotides: TGTGCCAGCAGTTACCGGGAACCGAACACTGAAGCTTTCTTT.

This clone was detected a few times. This rearrangement joins TRBV2 to TRBJ1-6; no reliable D call. CDR1 is SNHLY and CDR2 is FYNNEI in the germline V gene. This CDR3 has 11 residues. Trimming shortened V by 2 bases and J by 7 bases, and 0 bases separated the two germline ends. CDR3 sequence reads: CASSENSPLHF. CDR3 DNA sequence: TGTGCCAGCAGTGAAAATTCACCCCTCCACTTT.

The chain carries TRBV6-5 and TRBJ2-2, with unresolved D. This CDR3 comprises 14 residues. Per the germline V gene, CDR1 is MNHEY and CDR2 is SVGAGI. V lost 8 bases and J lost 2, with 12 bases in between. CDR3 nucleotide sequence: TGTGCCAGCTCGACCTACTACAACACCGGGGAGCTGTTTTTT. This sequence encodes CASSTYYNTGELFF.

This clone was seen only a few times. The chain carries TRBV6-6 and TRBJ2-1; 7 positions match TRBD2. J lost 9 bases, V lost 5 bases, and 13 bases had no gene match. Germline-derived CDR1 and CDR2 are MNHNY and SVGAGI (reference sequence). The CDR3 totals 15 residues. The CDR3 is CASSHGTTSRGEQFF. CDR3 DNA: TGTGCCAGCAGTCACGGGACTACCTCTCGCGGTGAGCAGTTCTTC.

The V gene is TRBV6-5, the J gene TRBJ2-7; 7 nucleotides agree with TRBD1. The junction had 7 bases not matched to a gene; V was cut back by 6 bases and J by 5 bases. Germline CDR1 reads MNHEY; CDR2 reads SVGAGI. The CDR3 sequence is 13 residues long. The CDR3, as DNA: TGTGCCAGCAGACGAGGGGACAGAGACGAGCAGTACTTC. Translating gives CASRRGDRDEQYF.

The chain has TRBV18 and TRBJ1-3; D gene uncertain. The V and J ends lost 2 bases and 2 bases respectively, with 7 bases between them. CDR1 KGHSH and CDR2 LQKENI come from the germline V gene. The CDR3 has 14 amino acids. The CDR3 region has the DNA TGTGCCAGCTCACCAGGACCGCCTGGAAACACCATATATTTT. Translation: CASSPGPPGNTIYF.

This chain connects TRBV15 to TRBJ2-5; D uncertain. The ends were cut back, 0 bases at V and 2 bases at J, with 10 bases in the middle. This CDR3 has 15 residues. Germline V gives CDR1 LNHNV, CDR2 YYDKDF (reference sequence). The CDR3 loop reads CATSRDYPTQETQYF. The CDR3 region has the DNA TGTGCCACCAGCAGAGATTATCCCACGCAAGAGACCCAGTACTTC.

The V and J genes are TRBV3-1 (or the pseudogene TRBV3-2) and TRBJ2-1, with 8 positions matching TRBD2. With 4 bases clipped from V and 1 base from J, the junction kept 6 bases outside the gene matches. The length of the CDR3 is 16 residues. Germline lookup yields CDR1 LGHDT and CDR2 YNNKEL (reference sequence). CDR3 DNA sequence: TGTGCCAGCAGCCTTCGGGGGGGTACTTCCTACAATGAGCAGTTCTTC. This encodes CASSLRGGTSYNEQFF.

The genes are TRBV28 and TRBJ2-1, with 7 bases matching TRBD1. V was pared by 3 bases and J by 4 bases, with 9 bases of the junction left unmatched. From germline, CDR1 is MDHEN and CDR2 SYDVKM. This CDR3 is built from 16 residues. CDR3 sequence (DNA): TGTGCCAGCAGTTTGAGTGGACAGGCACTATACAATGAGCAGTTCTTC. Residues: CASSLSGQALYNEQFF.